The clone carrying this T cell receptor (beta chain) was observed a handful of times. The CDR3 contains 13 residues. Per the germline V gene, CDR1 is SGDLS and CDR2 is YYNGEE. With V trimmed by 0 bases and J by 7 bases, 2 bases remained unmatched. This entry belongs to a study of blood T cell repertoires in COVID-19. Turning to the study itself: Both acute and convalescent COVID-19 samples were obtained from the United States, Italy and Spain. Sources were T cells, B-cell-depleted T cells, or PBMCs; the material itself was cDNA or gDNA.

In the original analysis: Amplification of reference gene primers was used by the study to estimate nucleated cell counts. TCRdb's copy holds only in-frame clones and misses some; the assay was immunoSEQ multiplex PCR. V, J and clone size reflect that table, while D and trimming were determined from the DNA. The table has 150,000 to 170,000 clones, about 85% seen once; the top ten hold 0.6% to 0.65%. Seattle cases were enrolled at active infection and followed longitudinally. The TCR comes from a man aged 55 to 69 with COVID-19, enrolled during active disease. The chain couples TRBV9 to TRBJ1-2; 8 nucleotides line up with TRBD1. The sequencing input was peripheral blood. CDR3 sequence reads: CASSVAGTGGYTF. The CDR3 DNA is TGTGCCAGCAGCGTAGCCGGGACAGGTGGCTACACCTTC.